This entry describes one T cell receptor (beta chain). As yet, its antigen is unknown. Sorted-subset replicate PCR reactions contained approximately 190 ng DNA, corresponding to tens of thousands of T cell genomes. This table comes from immunoSEQ multiplex PCR, and its TCRdb copy is limited to in-frame clones, with some not included. The sample holds about 1 million clones; roughly 70% are singletons and the top ten take about 1.5%. This sample stems from a study of shared clonotypes between healthy human individuals. Study-wide results and limits: Among non-shared clonotypes, generation probabilities were lower than among those shared by all four donors. A handful of donors had about 5% of their naive CD4 clonotypes in common.

The CDR3 totals 14 residues. Germline V gives CDR1 SQVTM, CDR2 ANQGSEA. Trimming left V 7 bases short and J 7 bases short, with 19 bases between. The genes are TRBV29-1 and TRBJ1-4, with a possible D match to TRBD1 (5 bases). The sample comprised memory CD4+ T cells sorted from blood. Described subset: CD45RA-negative fraction. The receptor's source is a man in his late teens or twenties in good health. The CDR3 nucleotides read TGCAGCGCTGAGGGGACGAGTAGGGGTGAAAAACTGTTTTTT. Protein product: CSAEGTSRGEKLFF.